This is a list of T cell receptor beta chains from one sample in a study of blood T cells in healthy people across ages. Each CDR3 protein gets one entry after TCRdb re-called the 5' RACE reads with MiXCR. Here the sample spans over a million distinct CDR3 sequences, around 39% being singletons. Sequencing input: blood. These TCRs come from a young woman in good health. Each CDR3 is given with its conserved first and last residue. Fields, in order: V gene, clone size, J gene, D gene, CDR3 DNA, CDR3 protein. D genes are given only for firm matches. Size tells how often a clone was seen (once, few, many) or the class of an expanded clone, and some rows leave it out.

TRBV7-2	few	TRBJ2-7	.	TGTGCCAGCAGCTCGGGACCCGCCATCTACGAGCAGTACTTC	CASSSGPAIYEQYF
TRBV20-1	.	TRBJ2-1	.	TGCAGTGCCGAGGATGGGCGGCTGCTAATGAATGAGCAGTTCTTC	CSAEDGRLLMNEQFF
TRBV28	.	TRBJ1-6	TRBD1	TGTGCCAGCTCCCCGGGACAGGGGGCTCCGGCTTCACCCCTCCACTTT	CASSPGQGAPASPLHF
TRBV2	few	TRBJ1-2	.	TGTGCCAGCAGTGCCGATGACTATGGCTACACCTTC	CASSADDYGYTF
TRBV20-1	.	TRBJ2-1	.	TGCAGTGCCCGACTAGACACATCCAACTCCAATGAGCAGTTCTTC	CSARLDTSNSNEQFF
TRBV12-5	.	TRBJ1-1	.	TGTGCTAGTGGTTTGAGGACCAACACTGAAGCTTTCTTT	CASGLRTNTEAFF
TRBV12-3/TRBV12-4	.	TRBJ1-1	.	TGTGCCAGCAGTCCTCAAGAAACGGCGACTGAAGCTTTCTTT	CASSPQETATEAFF
TRBV7-9	.	TRBJ2-1	.	TGTGCCAGCAGCATGGACGGAAGGTCCTACAATGAGCAGTTCTTC	CASSMDGRSYNEQFF
TRBV10-3	once	TRBJ1-6	TRBD1	TGTGCCATCAGTGAACAGGGGCCCTATGATTCACCCCTCCACTTT	CAISEQGPYDSPLHF
TRBV27	few	TRBJ2-7	TRBD2	TGTGCCAGCAGTTCCCTCGTGGCTAGCGGGGGTTCCTACGAGCAGTACTTC	CASSSLVASGGSYEQYF
TRBV5-1	few	TRBJ1-2	.	TGCGCCAGCAGCTTGACAGTATCTTATGGCTACACCTTC	CASSLTVSYGYTF
TRBV2	.	TRBJ1-1	.	TGTGCCAGCAGTGAATGGGCAGGGAAGACTGAAGCTTTCTTT	CASSEWAGKTEAFF
TRBV28	.	TRBJ1-1	.	TGTGCCAGCAGGACCGGACCGCTTAGATCTGAAGCTTTCTTT	CASRTGPLRSEAFF
TRBV19	.	TRBJ1-2	.	TGTGCCAGTAGTATCCCGTGGGGCTACACCTTC	CASSIPWGYTF
TRBV3-1	.	TRBJ2-4	TRBD1	TGTGCCAGCCGGGGGACAGGGGGTTTTAACATTCAGTACTTC	CASRGTGGFNIQYF
TRBV20-1	.	TRBJ2-1	TRBD1	TGCAGTGCTAGAGCCTGGACAGGGACCGACAATGAGCAGTTCTTC	CSARAWTGTDNEQFF
TRBV7-8	.	TRBJ2-3	.	TGTGCCAGCAGCTTTCTTGCGGGGCCTAGCACAGATACGCAGTATTTT	CASSFLAGPSTDTQYF
TRBV3-1	.	TRBJ2-1	TRBD2	TGTGCCAGCAGCCAAGAGGGGGGGAGCCAGTTCTTC	CASSQEGGSQFF
TRBV18	few	TRBJ1-2	.	TGTGCCAGCTCACCGCAGGGATCCTGGGGTGGCTACACCTTC	CASSPQGSWGGYTF
TRBV12-3/TRBV12-4	.	TRBJ2-3	.	TGTGCCAGCAGTTTCAACGGCCTCGGGGCAGATACGCAGTATTTT	CASSFNGLGADTQYF
TRBV15	.	TRBJ2-3	TRBD2	TGTGCCACCAGCACAACTAGCGGGGGGGCCTGGGATACGCAGTATTTT	CATSTTSGGAWDTQYF
TRBV28	many	TRBJ2-7	TRBD2	TGTGCCAGCAGTTTCCAGCGGGGTACCTCGGACGAGCAGTACTTC	CASSFQRGTSDEQYF
TRBV7-9	.	TRBJ2-1	TRBD2	TGTGCCAGCAGCCGTGGACTAGCGGGAGGGGATGAGCAGTTCTTC	CASSRGLAGGDEQFF
TRBV20-1	.	TRBJ2-5	.	TGCAGTGCTAGACAGGGGGGCCAAGAGACCCAGTACTTC	CSARQGGQETQYF
TRBV28	.	TRBJ2-3	.	TGTGCCAGCAGTTTCAGGGGATTCTATCAAGATGATACGCAGTATTTT	CASSFRGFYQDDTQYF
TRBV9	.	TRBJ2-3	TRBD2	TGTGCCAGCAGCGTGGGGACTAATACAGATACGCAGTATTTT	CASSVGTNTDTQYF
TRBV6-2/TRBV6-3	.	TRBJ2-7	TRBD1	TGTGCCAGCAGATCCTCCGGGACAGGGGACGAGCAGTACTTC	CASRSSGTGDEQYF
TRBV20-1	few	TRBJ2-7	TRBD1	TGCAGTGCTAGAGTCTCCGGGACAGGGGGCGAGCAGTACTTC	CSARVSGTGGEQYF
TRBV7-3	.	TRBJ1-1	.	TGTGCCAGCAGCTTTCGCGGGGGGAATGTGGGGGACACTGAAGCTTTCTTT	CASSFRGGNVGDTEAFF
TRBV12-3/TRBV12-4	few	TRBJ2-7	.	TGTGCCAGCAGTTTCGGGAGCCTGGGGGGAGACGAGCAGTACTTC	CASSFGSLGGDEQYF
TRBV7-9	.	TRBJ1-1	.	TGTGCCAGCAGCTTAGCCTCCCGGATGAACACTGAAGCTTTCTTT	CASSLASRMNTEAFF
TRBV6-5	.	TRBJ2-7	TRBD2	TGTGCCAGCAGTTTAACACCTAGCGGGCCTCCCTACGAGCAGTACTTC	CASSLTPSGPPYEQYF
TRBV6-6	few	TRBJ2-3	.	TGTGCCAGCAGTGACGGGGGCCGCCTAGGGGATACGCAGTATTTT	CASSDGGRLGDTQYF
TRBV5-1	few	TRBJ2-1	.	TGCGCCAGCAGCTTGGAGGCCTCCTACAATGAGCAGTTCTTC	CASSLEASYNEQFF
TRBV12-3/TRBV12-4	.	TRBJ2-5	.	TGTGCCAGCAGTTGGGTAAACCAAGAGACCCAGTACTTC	CASSWVNQETQYF
TRBV25-1	few	TRBJ2-7	TRBD2	TGTGCCACCGGACTAGCGGGAGGGAACGAGCAGTACTTC	CATGLAGGNEQYF
TRBV7-2	few	TRBJ2-1	TRBD2	TGTGCCAGCAGCTTTTCGGGGGGGTTTTCCTACAATGAGCAGTTCTTC	CASSFSGGFSYNEQFF
TRBV5-1	few	TRBJ2-1	.	TGCGCCAGCAGCGACTCCACCAAAACCAATGAGCAGTTCTTC	CASSDSTKTNEQFF
TRBV25-1	few	TRBJ2-7	TRBD1	TGTGCCAGCAGAAGGACAGGGGGCGGGTACGAGCAGTACTTC	CASRRTGGGYEQYF
TRBV4-2	few	TRBJ2-3	.	TGTGCCAGCAGCCAAGAGGACAGCGAGCTTAGCACAGATACGCAGTATTTT	CASSQEDSELSTDTQYF
TRBV7-8	.	TRBJ2-3	.	TGTGCCAGCAGCCCCGGCCGGGACGTAGATACGCAGTATTTT	CASSPGRDVDTQYF
TRBV29-1	.	TRBJ2-5	.	TGCAGCGTTGAAGTCTGGGGAGCCGAGACCCAGTACTTC	CSVEVWGAETQYF
TRBV5-1	.	TRBJ1-2	.	TGCGCCAGCAGCTTGGACAGCTTAGACTATGGCTACACCTTC	CASSLDSLDYGYTF
TRBV20-1	many	TRBJ2-7	.	TGCAGTGCTAGACGAGAGGGCACCTACGAGCAGTACTTC	CSARREGTYEQYF
TRBV7-2	.	TRBJ2-7	.	TGTGCCAGCAGCATAACCCTCGGGTCCTACAATGAGCAGTACTTC	CASSITLGSYNEQYF
TRBV15	.	TRBJ2-1	TRBD2	TGTGCCACCAGCTCAAGCGGGACTAGCTACCCCAATGAGCAGTTCTTC	CATSSSGTSYPNEQFF
TRBV9	.	TRBJ1-1	TRBD1	TGTGCCAGCAGTCGACAGGGCGGGTCCATGAACACTGAAGCTTTCTTT	CASSRQGGSMNTEAFF
TRBV6-5	few	TRBJ1-4	.	TGTGCCAGCAGTTGGGTCGCAACTAATGAAAAACTGTTTTTT	CASSWVATNEKLFF